This T cell receptor beta chain derives from a study of post-analysis software for immune sequencing data (dated by TCRdb to between 2015 and 2016). Some background on the complete study: The recorded disease courses included relapsing-remitting, secondary progressive and progressive-relapsing multiple sclerosis, and some patients had no subtype annotation. The patient repertoires were set against around eleven previously published healthy control repertoires from donors whose ages ranged from about 6 to 27 years. A subset of samples was prepared in parallel using single-end sample barcoding, then pooled and co-amplified after Illumina adapter ligation.

Libraries were built with PCR. Sequencing instrument: Illumina HiSeq 2500. To reduce PCR and sequencing biases, unique molecular identifiers were incorporated into the TCR beta cDNA libraries. Per 1 to 10 million input T cells, 500,000 or so cDNA molecules were obtained, such that each molecule approximated one T cell. The patient libraries were prepared and sequenced using the same protocol as the earlier healthy control dataset. Samples belonging to the same batch were prepared together, multiplexed and sequenced on a shared HiSeq lane. The authors' analysis ran thus. MIGEC handled the raw barcoded reads, throwing out single-read molecular identifier groups before consensus assembly and CDR3 extraction. Clonotype tables were post-analysed with VDJtools, and diversity was normalized by down-sampling all datasets to the smallest sample size. Repertoire overlap clustering matched CDR3 amino acid but not nucleotide sequences to correct batch-related cross-sample contamination. TCRdb trimmed public reads at Q25 via fastp, called clones via MiXCR and kept in-frame beta chains. A single entry per CDR3 protein holds the most common genes and DNA from its merged rows. TCRdb, rather than the study authors, made the V and J calls. The sample data list hundreds of thousands of distinct CDR3 sequences, and around 40% of these were observed just once. The ten largest account for 1.5% to 2% of the sample.

Findings and caveats that apply to the study as a whole: Patients showed significantly higher frequencies than controls for about 5 TRBV segments, among them TRBV5-6, TRBV5-1 and TRBV20-1. When samples were clustered directly using the F measure, samples prepared in the same batch co-clustered strongly, which prompted a batch-effect correction. Multiple sclerosis patients had significantly lower normalized Chao1 diversity than controls, a result that suggests substantial peripheral T-cell clonal expansion. The multiple sclerosis patient group was slightly younger than the control group.

V is reduced by 2 bases and J by 9 bases, leaving a spacing of 6 bases between them. Per the germline V gene (reference sequence), SGHNT is the CDR1 and YYREEE is the CDR2. The CDR3 spans 11 residues, from the cysteine through the phenylalanine. Left in the record is the CDR3 DNA by itself, 33 bases read in frame from the first base. This clonotype has only a few counts. Its antigen has not been determined. No much larger clone is present one base from it, and per-base qualities are unavailable. To demonstrate the VDJtools post-analysis software, the study profiled TCR beta repertoires from the peripheral blood of 13 young patients with multiple sclerosis. The multiple sclerosis patients were children and adolescents ranging in age from about 6 to 17 years.

Sequencing input: blood. The TCR originated in a girl under 18 with multiple sclerosis. This chain is built from TRBV5-4 and TRBJ2-1; the D gene remains uncertain. The encoded CDR3 is CASSFNAEQFF. The DNA reads as follows: TGTGCCAGCAGCTTTAACGCTGAGCAGTTCTTC.